This TCR beta chain was found in a study of blood T cell repertoires in COVID-19. Germline V lookup: CDR1 KGHSH, CDR2 LQKENI. The CDR3 consists of 15 residues. Losses at the gene ends were 8 bases for V and 3 bases for J; bases not matched to a gene: 4. Repertoires were generated with immunoSEQ multiplex PCR, while TCRdb's copy carries only in-frame clones and drops some. Found here are fewer than 350,000 clones, around nine tenths of them singletons; the top ten hold about 5%. The age range of participants was 18 to 89 years, with residence in about two dozen US areas. Cohort allocation depended upon clinical history that participants reported.

This sequence was found in a man aged 55 to 70 who had recovered from COVID-19. Specimen: PBMCs or T cells enriched from blood (not recorded which). The V call is TRBV18, the J call TRBJ2-1; TRBD2 matches 13 bases. In DNA, the CDR3 is TGTGCCAGCCGAAGGACTAGCGGGAGCTACAATGAGCAGTTCTTC. Protein product: CASRRTSGSYNEQFF. The full variable domain, with the rest looked up from reference TRBV18 and TRBJ2-1, is NAGVMQNPRHLVRRRGQEARLRCSPMKGHSHVYWYRQLPEEGLKFMVYLQKENIIDESGMPKERFSAEFPKEGPSILRIQQVVRGDSAAYFCASRRTSGSYNEQFFGPGTRLTVL.